Following are 25 T cell receptor beta chains from one sample sequenced in a study of blood T cells in healthy people across ages. Next came a second PCR, run for about 6 to 11 cycles, which used a sample-barcoded 5' primer along with a J-beta primer mix. MiXCR, run by TCRdb on the 5' RACE reads, gives a single entry per CDR3 protein. The profile shows over 1,500,000 distinct CDR3 sequences, just under 50% of them singletons. The specimen sequenced was blood. The receptors stem from a middle-aged woman in good health.

This clonotype was observed a handful of times. The chain links TRBV4-3 to TRBJ2-1; TRBD1 is a possible D gene (5 bases). The J call is in doubt because the DNA end fits TRBJ2-7 better. The CDR3 has 14 residues. CDR1 and CDR2 (germline): LGHNA, YSLEER. CDR3 bases: TGCGCCAGCAGCCAACAGGGTTCCTACAATGAGCAGTACTTC. Its protein is CASSQQGSYNEQYF.

This chain links TRBV6-6 with TRBJ2-5; 9 positions agree with TRBD2. The germline V gene encodes CDR1 MNHNY and CDR2 SVGAGI (reference sequence). The junction had 6 bases not matched to a gene; V was cut back by 3 bases and J by 4 bases. CDR3 length: 15 residues. The CDR3 DNA follows: TGTGCCAGCAGTTATGGCGGGGGGGCCGGAGAGACCCAGTACTTC. Protein product: CASSYGGGAGETQYF.

This chain links TRBV2 with TRBJ2-1; unclear D gene. The V and J ends lost 4 bases and 5 bases respectively, with 12 bases between them. The CDR3 consists of 14 residues. Germline lookup yields CDR1 SNHLY and CDR2 FYNNEI. In DNA form, the CDR3 reads TGTGCCAGCAGTGGTCCGCGGAAAGACAATGAGCAGTTCTTC. Translation gives CASSGPRKDNEQFF.

In this sample, this clonotype turned up a few times. The chain joins TRBV4-3 to TRBJ2-3; a possible D gene is TRBD1 (5 bases). Germline CDR1 reads LGHNA; CDR2 reads YSLEER. CDR3 length: 16 amino acids. Trimming stripped 0 bases from V and 1 base from J, with 11 bases between. The CDR3 loop is CASSQDWLGGTDTQYF. In DNA, the CDR3 is TGCGCCAGCAGCCAAGATTGGTTAGGGGGCACAGATACGCAGTATTTT.

This clonotype has more than one count but fewer than ten. V is TRBV4-3 and J is TRBJ2-4, with a tentative D call TRBD2 (6 bases). The CDR3 loop spans 14 amino acids. Germline CDR1 LGHNA, CDR2 YSLEER. V was clipped by 1 base and J by 6 bases, with 10 bases between them. The CDR3 nucleotides are TGCGCCAGCAGCCAAGTGGAGGAGGGAAACATTCAGTACTTC. Protein product: CASSQVEEGNIQYF.

The genes are TRBV6-6 and TRBJ1-2, with 9 bases aligning to TRBD1. J was trimmed by 7 bases and V by 5 bases; bases with no gene match: 11. Germline V gives CDR1 MNHNY, CDR2 SVGAGI (reference sequence). CDR3 length: 15 amino acids. The CDR3 bases are TGTGCCAGCAGTCTCACCCGGGACAGGGCAGGTGGCTACACCTTC. It translates to CASSLTRDRAGGYTF.

This clonotype was detected only a few times. The J gene is TRBJ2-7, the V gene TRBV6-2 or TRBV6-3; the D is unclear. V was pared by 8 bases and J by 1 base, with 18 bases between. In germline, CDR1 is MNHEY, CDR2 SVGEGT. CDR3 length equals 15 residues. CDR3 loop: CASHPGHRVSYEQYF. CDR3 DNA sequence: TGTGCCAGCCACCCCGGGCATAGGGTGTCCTACGAGCAGTACTTC.

The rearrangement links TRBV20-1 to TRBJ1-6; 7 nucleotides match TRBD1. Unmatched junction bases numbered 8, after V lost 6 bases and J lost 9 bases. The germline V gene encodes CDR1 DFQATT and CDR2 SNEGSKA (reference sequence). The CDR3 is made up of 13 amino acids. The CDR3 region is CSARTGFLSPLHF. CDR3 sequence (DNA): TGCAGTGCCCGGACAGGTTTCCTTTCACCCCTCCACTTT.

This clonotype was detected a few times. The rearrangement joins TRBV5-1 to TRBJ2-3; 8 bases agree with TRBD1. Germline V gene lookup returns CDR1 SGHRS and CDR2 YFSETQ. This CDR3 contains 13 residues. The V gene end was trimmed by 4 bases and the J gene end by 13 bases; junction bases not matched to a gene: 11. CDR3: CASSSGQGSVEYF. In DNA, the CDR3 is TGCGCCAGCAGCAGCGGACAGGGTTCAGTGGAGTATTTT. Together with reference TRBV5-1 and TRBJ2-3, the CDR3 gives the full variable domain: KAGVTQTPRYLIKTRGQQVTLSCSPISGHRSVSWYQQTPGQGLQFLFEYFSETQRNKGNFPGRFSGRQFSNSRSEMNVSTLELGDSALYLCASSSGQGSVEYFGPGTRLTVL.

With respect to this clonotype: The junction does not match germline at one end; this may be a read error. V usage is TRBV2 and J usage is TRBJ2-1; TRBD1 matches at 8 bases. This CDR3 spans 14 amino acids. Germline CDR1 and CDR2: SNHLY and FYNNEI. CDR3 DNA sequence: TGTGCCAGCAGTGTGGACAGGGCGTACAGTGAGCAGTTCTTC. Translation: CASSVDRAYSEQFF.

V and J are TRBV25-1 and TRBJ2-3; D is uncertain. Per germline, CDR1 MGHDK and CDR2 SYGVNS. V was shortened by 3 bases and J by 2 bases, with 9 bases between the two germline ends. This CDR3 is built from 14 residues. CDR3 in amino acids: CASSDVNPTDTQYF. The CDR3, as DNA: TGTGCCAGCAGTGATGTGAACCCCACAGATACGCAGTATTTT.

This sequence joins TRBV6-5 and TRBJ2-1; TRBD1 might be the D (5 bases). TRBJ2-7 matches the DNA end more closely, so the J call is doubtful. The germline V gene has CDR1 MNHEY and CDR2 SVGAGI. The CDR3 runs to 20 residues. CDR3 coding DNA: TGTGCCAGCAGTTACCGAGGATTGGGGCGGCTCTGGAGCTCCTACAATGAGCAGTACTTC. Translation gives CASSYRGLGRLWSSYNEQYF.

This clonotype showed up just a few times. CDR3 sequence (DNA): TGTGCCAGCAGCGGAGACAGGGGCCAAAACATTCAGTACTTC. This encodes CASSGDRGQNIQYF. The chain links TRBV7-2 to TRBJ2-4; 8 bases fit TRBD1. This CDR3 is built from 14 residues. Germline V lookup: CDR1 SGHTA, CDR2 FQGNSA. With 5 bases clipped from V and 5 bases from J, the junction kept 5 bases outside the gene matches. The full variable domain, rest sourced from reference TRBV7-2 and TRBJ2-4, is GAGVSQSPSNKVTEKGKDVELRCDPISGHTALYWYRQSLGQGLEFLIYFQGNSAPDKSGLPSDRFSAERTGGSVSTLTIQRTQQEDSAVYLCASSGDRGQNIQYFGAGTRLSVL.

The genes are TRBV6-4 and TRBJ2-3, with D possibly being TRBD2 (5 bases). The CDR3 totals 16 residues. The germline V gene has CDR1 MRHNA and CDR2 SNTAGT. V shed 2 bases and J shed 5 bases, with 17 bases lying between them. CDR3 coding DNA: TGTGCCAGCAGTGACGTTGGCGGAGGCCTAGAAGATACGCAGTATTTT. Protein product: CASSDVGGGLEDTQYF.

This clonotype has more than one count but fewer than ten. This chain connects TRBV6-5 to TRBJ2-5; D assignment may be TRBD1 or TRBD2 (5 bases each). The tail of the sequence fits TRBJ2-7 better, so the J call may be wrong. The CDR3 totals 13 residues. The germline CDR1 and CDR2 sequences are MNHEY and SVGAGI. The CDR3 DNA reads TGTGCCAGTCGAAGGGACCTAGGCCGCGAGCAGTACTTC. This sequence encodes CASRRDLGREQYF.

The table lists this clonotype with a few counts. The chain couples TRBV7-2 to TRBJ1-2; weak D call: TRBD1 (6 bases). CDR3 length: 15 amino acids. Germline assignment: CDR1 SGHTA and CDR2 FQGNSA. V dropped 4 bases and J dropped 6 bases, with 18 bases sitting between them. CDR3: CASSSFTGTKDGYTF. In DNA, the CDR3 is TGTGCCAGCAGCTCATTCACCGGGACAAAAGATGGCTACACCTTC.

This clonotype showed up just a few times. The chain carries TRBV28 and TRBJ2-5, with D possibly called TRBD1 or TRBD2 (5 bases each). In germline, CDR1 is MDHEN, CDR2 SYDVKM. V dropped 6 bases and J dropped 5 bases, with 16 bases sitting between them. The length of the CDR3 is 14 residues. CDR3: CASRPPGPRETQYF. The CDR3 region has the DNA TGTGCCAGCAGACCCCCGGGACCCAGGGAGACCCAGTACTTC.

This clonotype appeared a few times. The genes are TRBV20-1 and TRBJ1-2; D unclear. Germline V CDR1 and CDR2: DFQATT, SNEGSKA (reference sequence). V was cut by 3 bases and J by 8 bases, with 13 bases left in between. There are 12 residues in the CDR3. The CDR3 protein is CSASGRTGGYTF. The CDR3 DNA sequence: TGCAGTGCTAGTGGCAGGACGGGAGGCTACACCTTC.

This clonotype was detected a few times. V usage is TRBV4-1 and J usage is TRBJ1-2, with D unclear. Trimming removed 1 base from V and 4 bases from J, with 4 bases in between. CDR3 length equals 12 residues. Looked up from germline, CDR1 is MGHRA and CDR2 is YSYEKL. CDR3 amino acids: CASSQVAYGYTF. As DNA, the CDR3 is TGCGCCAGCAGCCAAGTTGCCTATGGCTACACCTTC.

The chain couples TRBV4-2 to TRBJ2-1, with 9 bases that match TRBD2. The CDR3 covers 16 residues. Germline-derived CDR1 and CDR2 are LGHNA and YNFKEQ. Trimming at V came to 1 base and at J to 1 base, leaving 2 bases not matched to a gene. CDR3 amino acids: CASSQGGRASYNEQFF. The CDR3, as DNA: TGTGCCAGCAGCCAAGGCGGGAGGGCTTCCTACAATGAGCAGTTCTTC.

This chain joins TRBV19 and TRBJ1-4, with 10 bases that match TRBD1. Germline CDR1 reads LNHDA; CDR2 reads SQIVND (reference sequence). CDR3 length: 11 amino acids. CDR3 residues: CATGGGEKLFF. The DNA for the CDR3 is TGTGCGACAGGGGGCGGCGAAAAACTGTTTTTT.

This clonotype came up once. The chain is built from TRBV6-5 and TRBJ2-5, with TRBD1 matching over 7 bases. The closer fit of TRBJ2-1 to the DNA end suggests the J call may be wrong. CDR3 size: 16 residues. Germline V gene sequence: CDR1 MNHEY, CDR2 SVGAGI. The CDR3: CASSPMFSQGKETQFF. CDR3 in DNA: TGTGCCAGCAGTCCCATGTTCTCACAGGGGAAAGAGACCCAGTTCTTC.

This sequence joins TRBV7-2 and TRBJ2-5; 8 bases align to TRBD2. The J call may be wrong; the DNA end is better matched by TRBJ2-7. Germline V gene sequence: CDR1 SGHTA, CDR2 FQGNSA. This CDR3 has 15 amino acids. The CDR3 DNA reads as TGTGCCAGCCAACCAACAGGCGGGGGGCCCTTCGAGCAGTACTTC. This sequence encodes CASQPTGGGPFEQYF.

On this clonotype itself: The junction departs from the called germline gene at one end, perhaps through a read error. The genes are TRBV12-3 or TRBV12-4 and TRBJ2-3; D is perhaps TRBD1 or TRBD2 (5 bases each). The CDR3 spans 15 residues. CDR3 protein: CASSRPGASTETQYF. The DNA of the CDR3 is TGTGCCAGCAGTCGCCCCGGGGCTAGCACAGAGACGCAGTATTTT.

This clonotype occurred a few times. V is TRBV7-2 and J is TRBJ1-6; the D gene is possibly TRBD1 (5 bases). Trimming cost V 0 bases and J 9 bases, with 9 bases left between them. Germline assignment: CDR1 SGHTA and CDR2 FQGNSA. The CDR3 is 14 residues long. In DNA, the CDR3 is TGTGCCAGCAGCTTAGCGTCCAGGGTTTCACCCCTCCACTTT. Its protein product is CASSLASRVSPLHF.